The 13 T cell receptor beta chains in this list originate from one sample, sequenced in a study of T cells in Graves' hyperthyroidism and ophthalmopathy. Researchers amplified the TCR beta CDR3 regions from RNA transcripts. HTBI primers were used for first-round RT-PCR of the TCR CDR3. One entry per CDR3 protein results from TCRdb running MiXCR on the multiplex PCR reads. The sample has about 210,000 distinct CDR3 sequences, about 15% seen once. Input material: blood. All receptors derive from a middle-aged man with Graves' hyperthyroidism.

This clonotype came up many times. The CDR3 region has the DNA TGTGCCATCAGTGATCTGGGCCGGAACACTGAAGCTTTCTTT. It specifies CAISDLGRNTEAFF. The chain uses TRBV10-3 and TRBJ1-1; D call uncertain. Per the germline V gene, CDR1 is ENHRY and CDR2 is SYGVKD. Trimming cost V 3 bases and J 1 base, with 9 bases left between them. The CDR3 sequence is 14 residues long.

The rearrangement uses TRBV27 and TRBJ2-1; 9 nucleotides line up with TRBD1. The CDR3 runs 12 residues. V shed 6 bases and J 6 bases; nucleotides not matched to a gene: 0. Germline V gene sequence: CDR1 MNHEY, CDR2 SMNVEV (reference sequence). DNA for the CDR3: TGTGCCAGCAGGACAGGGGGCAATGAGCAGTTCTTC. Translation gives CASRTGGNEQFF.

This clonotype was recorded at least ten times. The chain has TRBV11-2 and TRBJ2-7; the match to TRBD1 covers 8 bases. Germline CDR1 SGHAT, CDR2 FQNNGV. V lost 3 bases and J lost 0; bases outside the gene matches: 4. The CDR3 loop spans 15 amino acids. The CDR3 nucleotides read TGTGCCAGCAGCTTCAACAGGGGGAGCTCCTACGAGCAGTACTTC. This translates into CASSFNRGSSYEQYF.

The gene calls are TRBV6-1 and TRBJ2-3; the match to TRBD2 covers 10 bases. Germline V CDR1 and CDR2: MNHNS, SASEGT. V shed 5 bases, J shed 2 bases, and the junction held 4 bases outside the gene matches. CDR3 length: 15 residues. The CDR3 DNA follows: TGTGCCAGCAGTCGACTAGCGGGTGACACAGATACGCAGTATTTT. It yields the protein CASSRLAGDTDTQYF.

This sequence joins TRBV28 and TRBJ1-5, with D uncertain. There are 17 residues in the CDR3. Germline CDR1 and CDR2: MDHEN and SYDVKM. The ends were cut back, 5 bases at V and 1 base at J, with 18 bases in the middle. The CDR3 here is CASSPVRVFGSNQPQHF. In nucleotides, the CDR3 is TGTGCCAGCAGTCCCGTTAGGGTTTTTGGAAGCAATCAGCCCCAGCATTTT.

This chain uses TRBV20-1 with TRBJ2-7; 8 bases line up with TRBD2. CDR1 and CDR2 from the germline V gene are DFQATT and SNEGSKA (reference sequence). This CDR3 region has 14 residues. V lost 3 bases to trimming and J lost 2 bases; unmatched junction nucleotides: 6. The CDR3 bases are TGCAGTGCTAGCATCACTAGCGGAGCCTACGAGCAGTACTTC. This gives the protein CSASITSGAYEQYF.

The table lists this clonotype with a few counts. The chain employs TRBV4-2 and TRBJ2-1; no clear D gene. Trimming cost V 5 bases and J 6 bases, with 14 bases left between them. From germline, CDR1 is LGHNA and CDR2 YNFKEQ. The CDR3 runs 14 residues. This CDR3 is CASSAQLVGNEQFF. The CDR3 DNA reads as TGTGCCAGCAGCGCTCAGCTGGTGGGCAATGAGCAGTTCTTC.

This clonotype was recorded a few times. This chain links TRBV12-3 or TRBV12-4 with TRBJ2-3; D possibly corresponds to TRBD2 (7 bases). V lost 4 bases and J 7 bases, leaving 18 bases between the germline ends. CDR3 length: 15 residues. The CDR3 protein is CASSSGGSLGNTQYF. CDR3 sequence (DNA): TGTGCCAGCAGTTCGGGGGGCAGCTTAGGGAATACGCAGTATTTT.

As to this clonotype: A much larger clone lies one base from this, so it may be a read error. The gene calls are TRBV14 and TRBJ1-1; D gene uncertain. Germline CDR1 SGHDN, CDR2 FVKESK. V was clipped by 1 base and J by 3 bases, with 12 bases between them. The CDR3 covers 15 residues. CDR3 protein: CASSQGPVLDTEAFF. Here the CDR3 DNA reads TGTGCCAGCAGCCAAGGTCCGGTCTTGGACACTGAAGCTTTCTTT.

This clonotype was detected a few times. This chain connects TRBV20-1 to TRBJ1-4; 9 bases are shared with TRBD1. This CDR3 is 14 amino acids long. In germline, CDR1 is DFQATT, CDR2 SNEGSKA (reference sequence). V dropped 5 bases and J dropped 5; count of bases not matched to a gene: 6. Here the CDR3 reads CSAVTGGENEKLFF. The CDR3 DNA reads as TGCAGTGCTGTTACAGGGGGCGAGAATGAAAAACTGTTTTTT.

The sample holds many counts of this clonotype. CDR3 loop: CSARWAGGPSTGELFF. CDR3 nucleotide sequence: TGCAGTGCTAGATGGGCGGGAGGGCCTAGCACCGGGGAGCTGTTTTTT. This chain links TRBV20-1 with TRBJ2-2; 9 nucleotides agree with TRBD2. The ends lost 2 bases at V and 4 bases at J; junction bases unmatched: 8. CDR3 size: 16 residues. CDR1 is DFQATT and CDR2 is SNEGSKA in the germline V gene (reference sequence).

There are many counts of this clonotype. The rearrangement links TRBV20-1 to TRBJ2-5, with 7 positions matching TRBD2. V shed 5 bases, J shed 5 bases, and the junction held 8 bases outside the gene matches. The V gene's germline CDR1 is DFQATT and CDR2 SNEGSKA (reference sequence). The CDR3 is 13 residues long. The CDR3 sequence: CSARRLAGETQYF. As DNA, the CDR3 is TGCAGTGCTCGCCGACTAGCTGGGGAGACCCAGTACTTC.

In this sample, this clonotype turned up many times. The chain recombines TRBV5-5 with TRBJ2-5; D remains unclear. The V end lost 3 bases, the J end lost 5 bases, and 14 bases lay between the germline ends. Germline values: CDR1 SGHKS, CDR2 YYEKEE (reference sequence). This CDR3 is 14 amino acids long. This CDR3 reads CASSWGSGSETQYF. The DNA of the CDR3 is TGTGCCAGCAGCTGGGGTTCTGGCAGCGAGACCCAGTACTTC.